This TCR beta chain was sequenced in a study of T cell responses to AZD1222 COVID-19 vaccine (dated by TCRdb to the early 2020s). Describing the broader study: TCR sequencing covered fewer than 250 trial participants: approximately 200 given two doses of AZD1222 and 26 given two doses of MenACWY control vaccine. Trial participants were enrolled by age into subgroups of 18-55, 56-69 and 70-plus years, and about 150, 27 and 61 TCR-sequenced participants, respectively, were included in these subgroups.

General findings and caveats noted by the study authors: No day 14 peak-response samples were available, so repertoires were characterized only after the peak T cell response. In the small 56-69-year group, the increase in depth fell short of significance, most likely because of low power. Nearly half of unique spike-specific TCRs reportedly recognized epitopes outside regions mutated in the B.1.351 and B.1.1.7 variants. Conclusions about previously exposed vaccinees are limited, since just five to seven AZD1222 recipients were seropositive for SARS-CoV-2 at baseline. Participants were mostly white British, with more females than males. The authors suggested clonal diversity may have been underestimated. After two AZD1222 doses, spike-specific TCR breadth and depth were significantly higher than at day 0 and than in MenACWY recipients. The vaccine-associated CD4 TCRs covered the entire spike protein, and the dominant responses fell in regions 160-218 and 743-854.

The CDR3 regions of human TCRbeta chains were subjected to immunosequencing. On the study's bioinformatics: TCRs in the repertoires were matched against a reference library of SARS-CoV-2-specific TCRs that had been generated with the MIRA antigen-specificity platform. Breadth meant the fraction of unique TCRs that were SARS-CoV-2-associated, whereas depth meant the fraction of total T cells that were SARS-CoV-2-associated. Using the MIRA data, every spike-specific TCR was mapped to the spike region that the TCR reacted to and assigned to either a CD4 or a CD8 class. Log10-transformed breadth and depth values were compared by one-way ANOVA with Sidak's multiple comparisons tests. TCRdb limited this immuneACCESS table to in-frame rearrangements with V and J called. A share of clones is missing; checked studies link under half to unresolved V genes, and the rest is unexplained. Clone size and the V and J calls come from that table; the DNA yielded D and trimming. The sample table shows roughly 150,000 clones, and 80% to 95% are seen once. The ten largest clones take up approximately 5.9% of the sample.

The sample's time point, from its label and the paper: about 28 days (+/-7) after the second vaccine dose. AZD1222 recipients with second doses at about 4 weeks or about 12 weeks were pooled, because spike-specific TCR depth and breadth did not differ between schedules. The vaccinee samples were drawn from two UK trials, COV001 and COV002, one of which was a single-blind randomized controlled phase 2/3 trial testing AZD1222 (ChAdOx1 nCoV-19) in healthy adults. For TCRbeta chain sequencing, PBMC samples were collected from trial participants at day 0 and at day 28 after the second dose. On this clone: The antigen it recognizes is unknown. Base qualities are not recorded, but no much larger clone differs from it by a single base.

The sample in question was peripheral blood, obtained 28 days after the second AZD1222 dose. This TCR was sampled from an adult who received the AZD1222 COVID-19 vaccine.

The CDR3 is CASSDREKRNQPQHF. The nucleotides are TGTGCCAGCAGTGACCGGGAAAAGAGGAATCAGCCCCAGCATTTT. Recombination linked TRBV6-4 to TRBJ1-5, with the D gene call left open. Per the germline V gene, MRHNA is the CDR1 and SNTAGT is the CDR2. From the cysteine up to the phenylalanine, the CDR3 has a length of 15 residues. Just the 45-base CDR3 DNA is kept, in frame starting at base 1. The V and J ends are trimmed by 2 bases and 4 bases, leaving 12 bases between them.